Given below is one TCR beta chain in context. Its specificity is unknown. CD8 cells classed as naive were CD45RO-negative and positively selected for CCR7, excluding terminally differentiated effector memory CD45RA+ cells. The sample belongs to a study of shared clonotypes between healthy human individuals. Measured with immunoSEQ multiplex PCR; TCRdb has only the in-frame clones, and not every one. This sample yields about 2 million clones, of which roughly 95% are seen a single time; 1.1% belongs to the top ten. The CDR3 loop spans 15 amino acids. Trimming at V came to 3 bases and at J to 3 bases, leaving 5 bases not matched to a gene. Germline values: CDR1 SGHAT, CDR2 FQDESV (reference sequence). Overall study findings and caveats: Only blood underwent sampling, and tissue repertoires likely differ.

Sequences were obtained from naive CD8+ T cells sorted from blood. J is TRBJ1-2 and V is TRBV11-1; 9 bases agree with TRBD1. The source is a man aged 18 to 30 in good health. CDR3 coding DNA: TGTGCCAGCAGCTTCACAGGGGGCGCGGACTATGGCTACACCTTC. Translated: CASSFTGGADYGYTF.